This TCR beta chain was documented in a study of blood T cells in healthy people across ages (dated by TCRdb to the mid-2010s). About the full investigation: In model experiments, template switching captured roughly one uniquely barcoded TCR beta cDNA molecule for every two T cells. The study measured age-related changes in TCR beta repertoire diversity using deep sequencing normalized with unique cDNA molecular identifiers. Donors of different ages were randomly distributed across sequencing lanes to avoid experimental bias. Four age groups were formed from the donors: young (average 16 years), middle-aged (roughly 38), aged (around 62) and long-lived (around 82). For two donors (one aged 18 to 29 and one aged 80 or older), the study analyzed two additional independent replicas of 1 million unique cDNA reads from the same blood draw.

Receptor libraries were prepared by 5' RACE. This sample was sequenced with an Illumina HiSeq 2500. A second 7 to 11 cycle PCR used a sample-barcoded 5' primer and a J-beta primer mix. A unique molecular identifier was introduced onto each TCR beta cDNA molecule by a template-switch 5' adaptor carrying 12 random nucleotides. Each sample yielded at least 3 million CDR3-containing paired-end reads. All of the RNA was converted into first-strand cDNA using the Mint cDNA synthesis kit, with a TRBC-specific oligonucleotide serving as the primer. All cDNA was treated with uracil-DNA glycosylase and then went through a first 18-cycle PCR with the universal primers M1SS and BC2_uni_R. Turning to the authors' computational methods: Each sample was normalized by randomly selecting 1 million high-quality reads, each carrying a distinct molecular identifier. Instead of being binned into consensus sequences, reads with shared molecular identifiers were discarded. MiTCR, run with a Q25 quality threshold and the strictest error-elimination algorithm, handled CDR3 identification, clonotype clustering and error correction. A nonparametric unseen species model using Euler transformation provided a lower-bound estimate of total TCR beta diversity. TCRdb's own reprocessing of the public reads used fastp at Q25 and MiXCR and kept productive beta chains. A single entry per CDR3 protein holds the most common genes and DNA from its merged rows. The V and J calls and clone size come from TCRdb's table, not from the authors' own analysis. This sample is represented by more than 800,000 distinct CDR3 sequences; around 45% of them were singletons. Of the sample, about 19% falls within the top ten clones.

Measured from the cysteine to the phenylalanine, the CDR3 is 13 residues long. Only the CDR3 part of the read is kept: 39 bases, read in frame from the first base. CDR1 is given as ENHRY and CDR2 as SYGVKD, both from the germline V gene. Beyond this particular receptor, the publication reports: The percentage of naive T cells measured by flow cytometry correlated strongly with observed TCR beta diversity. Compared with the aged group, the long-lived group had more naive CD4+ T cells, fewer expanded clones and increased TCR diversity, a pattern suggesting age selection. Estimates of total diversity based on one million sequenced T cells were regarded as lower bounds and as underestimates. As age increased, observed TCR beta diversity per million T cells dropped in a roughly linear way, and a significant reduction was already evident by age 40. Because profiling used bulk unsorted PBMCs, naive and antigen-experienced compartments could not be compared conclusively. Because the CMV infection status of the donors was unknown, age-related changes in expanded clonotypes may potentially have been confounded.

Worth noting for this clonotype: Its antigen is unknown. One end of the junction fails to match germline, which may point to a read error.

Systemically healthy Caucasian individuals from Russia, approximately 39 in total and aged about 6 to 100 years, were included as donors. Around 10 milliliters of peripheral blood were drawn from each donor into EDTA-treated Vacutainer tubes. Ficoll-Paque density-gradient centrifugation was used to isolate PBMCs, with at least 7 million obtained per sample. Total RNA was extracted from PBMCs with Trizol reagent, with at least 6 micrograms obtained per sample. For every donor, flow cytometry on a PBMC aliquot measured the percentage of naive CD45RAhigh/CD27high T cells. The sequence links TRBV10-3 to TRBJ1-1, with the identity of the D gene unclear. The sequenced sample was blood. The TCR was taken from a woman aged 55-70 years in good health. DNA sequence: TGTGCCATCAGTGAGATCCAAAACAGTGAAGCTTTCTTT. It codes for CAISEIQNSEAFF.